This is a list of T cell receptor beta chains from one sample in a study of blood T cell repertoires in COVID-19. Assay used: immunoSEQ multiplex PCR; TCRdb lists only in-frame clones, some missing. This table holds about 34,000 clones, roughly 85% found once. Sequencing was performed on peripheral blood. The receptors derive from a human donor with acute or convalescent COVID-19. The donor label of this sample is uncertain. Both conserved end residues are part of each CDR3. D genes are given only for firm matches. Rows give clone size only sometimes, using once, few, many, or a class for an expanded clone.

TRBV14	.	TRBJ2-3	.	CASSQRGRTDTQYF	TGTGCCAGCAGCCAACGAGGTCGCACAGATACGCAGTATTTT
TRBV5-1	.	TRBJ2-1	TRBD2	CASSLTTSGNYNEQFF	TGCGCCAGCAGCTTAACTACTAGCGGGAACTACAATGAGCAGTTCTTC
TRBV7-2	.	TRBJ1-6	TRBD1	CASSFKDRDSPLHF	TGTGCCAGCAGCTTTAAGGACAGGGACTCACCCCTCCACTTT
TRBV19	few	TRBJ1-1	.	CASSIPDTEAFF	TGTGCCAGTAGTATTCCGGACACTGAAGCTTTCTTT
TRBV18	.	TRBJ2-4	.	CASSPQQTGPIAKNIQYF	TGTGCCAGCTCACCACAACAGACAGGACCCATAGCCAAAAACATTCAGTACTTC
TRBV3-1/TRBV3-2	.	TRBJ2-7	TRBD2	CASSQGLAGSSYEQYF	TGTGCCAGCAGCCAAGGACTAGCGGGGAGCTCCTACGAGCAGTACTTC
TRBV5-6	.	TRBJ1-2	TRBD1	CASRGGQTYGYTF	TGTGCCAGCAGGGGGGGACAGACCTATGGCTACACCTTC
TRBV5-1	.	TRBJ2-7	TRBD1	CASSTTGGNYEQYF	TGCGCCAGCAGCACCACAGGGGGCAACTACGAGCAGTACTTC
TRBV29-1	.	TRBJ2-7	TRBD2	CSVLAGTYEQYF	TGCAGCGTTCTAGCGGGGACATACGAGCAGTACTTC
TRBV19	once	TRBJ1-1	TRBD1	CASSTSGGTEAFF	TGTGCCAGTAGTACTTCAGGGGGCACTGAAGCTTTCTTT
TRBV5-4	.	TRBJ2-5	TRBD1	CASRQNTGGETQYF	TGTGCCAGCAGACAAAACACAGGGGGAGAGACCCAGTACTTC
TRBV7-2	once	TRBJ2-7	.	CASSQTSTFSYEQYF	TGTGCCAGCAGCCAGACGTCGACATTCTCCTACGAGCAGTACTTC
TRBV7-6	.	TRBJ2-7	TRBD1	CASSTGQAFLMEQYF	TGTGCCAGCAGCACCGGACAGGCTTTTCTTATGGAGCAGTACTTC
TRBV3-1/TRBV3-2	.	TRBJ1-3	.	CASSPTAGTGNTIYF	TGTGCCAGCAGCCCCACGGCAGGAACTGGAAACACCATATATTTT